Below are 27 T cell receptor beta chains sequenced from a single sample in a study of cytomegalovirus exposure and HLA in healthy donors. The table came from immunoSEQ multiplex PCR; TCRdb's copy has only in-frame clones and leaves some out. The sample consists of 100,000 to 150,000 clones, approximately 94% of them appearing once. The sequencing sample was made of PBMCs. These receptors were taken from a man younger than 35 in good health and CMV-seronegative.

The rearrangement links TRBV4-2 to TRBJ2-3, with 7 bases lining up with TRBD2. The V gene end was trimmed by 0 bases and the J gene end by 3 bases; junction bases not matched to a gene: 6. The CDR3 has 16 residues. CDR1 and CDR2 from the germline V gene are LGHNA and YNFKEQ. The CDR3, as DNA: TGTGCCAGCAGCCAAGATCCGGCGGGAGTGACAGATACGCAGTATTTT. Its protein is CASSQDPAGVTDTQYF.

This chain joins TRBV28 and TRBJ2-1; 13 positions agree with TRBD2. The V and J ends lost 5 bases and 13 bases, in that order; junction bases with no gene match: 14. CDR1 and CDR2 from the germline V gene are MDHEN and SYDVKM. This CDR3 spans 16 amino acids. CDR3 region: CASSAHTSGRAKSQFF. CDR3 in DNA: TGTGCCAGCAGTGCCCACACTAGCGGGAGGGCCAAAAGTCAGTTCTTC.

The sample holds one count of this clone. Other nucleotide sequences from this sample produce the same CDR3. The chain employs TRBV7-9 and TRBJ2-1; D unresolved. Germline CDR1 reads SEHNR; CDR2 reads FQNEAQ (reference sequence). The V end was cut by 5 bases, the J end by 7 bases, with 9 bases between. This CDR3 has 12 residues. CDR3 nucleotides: TGTGCCAGCAGCCCCCCGTCGAATGAGCAGTTCTTC. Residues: CASSPPSNEQFF.

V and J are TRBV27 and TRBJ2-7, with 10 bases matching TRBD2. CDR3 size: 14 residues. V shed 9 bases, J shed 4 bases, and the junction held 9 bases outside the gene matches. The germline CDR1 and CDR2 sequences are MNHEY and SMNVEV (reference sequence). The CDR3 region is CASRGTSVQYEQYF. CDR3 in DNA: TGTGCCAGTCGAGGGACTAGCGTACAATACGAGCAGTACTTC.

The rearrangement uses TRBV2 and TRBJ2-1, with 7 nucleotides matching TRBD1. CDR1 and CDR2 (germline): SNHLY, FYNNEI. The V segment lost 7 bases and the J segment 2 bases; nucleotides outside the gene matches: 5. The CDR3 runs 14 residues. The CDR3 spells CASNFDRAYNEQFF. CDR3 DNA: TGTGCCAGCAATTTTGACAGGGCCTACAATGAGCAGTTCTTC.

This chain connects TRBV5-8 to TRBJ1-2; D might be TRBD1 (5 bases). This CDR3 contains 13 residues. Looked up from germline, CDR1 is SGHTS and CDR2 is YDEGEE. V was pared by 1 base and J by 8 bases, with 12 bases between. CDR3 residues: CASSLLTAGGYTF. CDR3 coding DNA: TGTGCCAGCAGCTTGCTGACAGCGGGGGGCTACACCTTC.

CDR3 in amino acids: CACEPTSYEQYF. The DNA for the CDR3 is TGTGCCTGCGAGCCCACGTCCTACGAGCAGTACTTC. The chain combines TRBV30 with TRBJ2-7; no definite D call. Between the trimmed V and J ends, which lost 6 bases and 1 base, there was a span of 10 bases. Looked up from germline, CDR1 is GTSNPN and CDR2 is SVGIG (reference sequence). The CDR3 has 12 residues.

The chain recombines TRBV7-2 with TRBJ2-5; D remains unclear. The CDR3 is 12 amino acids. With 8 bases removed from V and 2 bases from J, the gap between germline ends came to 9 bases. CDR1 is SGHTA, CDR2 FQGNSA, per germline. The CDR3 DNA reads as TGTGCCAGCGCGCAGACTCAAGAGACCCAGTACTTC. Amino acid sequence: CASAQTQETQYF.

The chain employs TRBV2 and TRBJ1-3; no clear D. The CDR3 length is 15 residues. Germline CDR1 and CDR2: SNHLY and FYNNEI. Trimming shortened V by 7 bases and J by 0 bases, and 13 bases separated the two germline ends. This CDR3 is CASNEGLSSGNTIYF. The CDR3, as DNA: TGTGCCAGCAACGAGGGCCTCAGCTCTGGAAACACCATATATTTT.

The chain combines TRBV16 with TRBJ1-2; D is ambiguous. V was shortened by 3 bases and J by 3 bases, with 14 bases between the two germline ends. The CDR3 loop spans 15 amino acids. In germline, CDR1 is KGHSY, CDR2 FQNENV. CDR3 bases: TGTGCCAGCAGCCAGACGGGTGCAGAGGACTATGGCTACACCTTC. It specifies CASSQTGAEDYGYTF.

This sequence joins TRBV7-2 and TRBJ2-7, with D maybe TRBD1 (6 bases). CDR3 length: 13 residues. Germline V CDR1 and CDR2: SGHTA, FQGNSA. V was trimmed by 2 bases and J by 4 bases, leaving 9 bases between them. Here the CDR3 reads CASSLPQGYEQYF. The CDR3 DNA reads TGTGCCAGCAGCTTACCCCAGGGGTACGAGCAGTACTTC.

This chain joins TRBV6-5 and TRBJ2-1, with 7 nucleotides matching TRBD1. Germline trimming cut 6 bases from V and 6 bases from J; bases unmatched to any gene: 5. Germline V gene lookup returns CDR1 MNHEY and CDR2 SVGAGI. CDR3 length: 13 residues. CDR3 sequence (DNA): TGTGCCAGCAGGGCTTCAGGGGGCAATGAGCAGTTCTTC. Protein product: CASRASGGNEQFF.

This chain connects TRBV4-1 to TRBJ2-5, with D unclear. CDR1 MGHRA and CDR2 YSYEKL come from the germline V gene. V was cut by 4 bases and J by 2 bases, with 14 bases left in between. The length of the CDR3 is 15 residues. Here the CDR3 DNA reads TGCGCCAGCAGCCCGGTTTTGAGCCGACAAGAGACCCAGTACTTC. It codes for CASSPVLSRQETQYF.

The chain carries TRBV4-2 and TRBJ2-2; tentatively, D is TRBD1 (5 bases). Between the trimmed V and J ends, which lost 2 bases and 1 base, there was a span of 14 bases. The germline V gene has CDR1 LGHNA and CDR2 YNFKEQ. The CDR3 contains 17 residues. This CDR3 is CASSQKVSQGNTGELFF. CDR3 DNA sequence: TGTGCCAGCAGCCAAAAAGTTAGTCAGGGGAACACCGGGGAGCTGTTTTTT.

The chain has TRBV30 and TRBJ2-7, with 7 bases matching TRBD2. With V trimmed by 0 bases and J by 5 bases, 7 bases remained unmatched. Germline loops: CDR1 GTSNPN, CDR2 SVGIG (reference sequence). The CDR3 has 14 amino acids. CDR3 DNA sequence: TGTGCCTGGAGTGTCGGGGGGTATATGGACGAGCAGTACTTC. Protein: CAWSVGGYMDEQYF.

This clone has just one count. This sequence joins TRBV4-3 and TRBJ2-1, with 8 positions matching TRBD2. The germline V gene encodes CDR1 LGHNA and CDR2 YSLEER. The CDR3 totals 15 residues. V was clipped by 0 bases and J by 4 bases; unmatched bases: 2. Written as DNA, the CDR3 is TGCGCCAGCAGCCAAGATCGGGGGGGGTACAATGAGCAGTTCTTC. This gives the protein CASSQDRGGYNEQFF.

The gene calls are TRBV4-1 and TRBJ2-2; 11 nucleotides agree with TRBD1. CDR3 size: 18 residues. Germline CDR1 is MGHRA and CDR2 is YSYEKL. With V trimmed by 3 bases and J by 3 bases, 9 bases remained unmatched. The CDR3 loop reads CASSQRDRGFPDTGELFF. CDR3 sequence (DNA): TGCGCCAGCAGCCAGAGGGACAGGGGGTTCCCAGACACCGGGGAGCTGTTTTTT.

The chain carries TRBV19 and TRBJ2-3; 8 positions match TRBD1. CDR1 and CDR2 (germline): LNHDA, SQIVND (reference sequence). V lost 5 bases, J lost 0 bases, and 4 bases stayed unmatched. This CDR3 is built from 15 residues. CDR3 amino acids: CASSVTGGSTDTQYF. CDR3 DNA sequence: TGTGCCAGTAGTGTTACAGGGGGAAGCACAGATACGCAGTATTTT.

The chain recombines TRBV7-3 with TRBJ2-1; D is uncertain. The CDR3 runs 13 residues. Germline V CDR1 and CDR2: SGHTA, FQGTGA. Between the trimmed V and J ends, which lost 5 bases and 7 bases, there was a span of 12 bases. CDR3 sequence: CASSTNSNNEQFF. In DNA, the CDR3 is TGTGCCAGCAGCACTAATTCAAATAATGAGCAGTTCTTC.

CDR3 amino acids: CASSEDRVMNTEAFF. The CDR3 coding sequence is TGTGCCAGCAGTGAAGATAGAGTAATGAACACTGAAGCTTTCTTT. This chain joins TRBV6-1 and TRBJ1-1; D is unresolved. The CDR3 is made up of 15 amino acids. Germline values: CDR1 MNHNS, CDR2 SASEGT. Trimming took off 1 base at V and 0 bases at J, with 9 bases between the two ends.

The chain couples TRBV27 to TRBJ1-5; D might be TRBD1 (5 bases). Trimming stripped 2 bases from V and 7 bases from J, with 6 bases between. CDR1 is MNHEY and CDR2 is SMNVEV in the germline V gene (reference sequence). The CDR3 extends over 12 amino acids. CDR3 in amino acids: CASSLAGQPQHF. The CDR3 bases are TGTGCCAGCAGTTTAGCAGGGCAGCCCCAGCATTTT.

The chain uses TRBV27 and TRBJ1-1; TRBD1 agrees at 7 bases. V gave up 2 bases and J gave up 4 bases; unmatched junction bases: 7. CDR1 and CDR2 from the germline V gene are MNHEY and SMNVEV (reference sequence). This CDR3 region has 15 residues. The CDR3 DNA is TGTGCCAGCAGTTTACATAGACAGGGCGGCACTGAAGCTTTCTTT. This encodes CASSLHRQGGTEAFF.

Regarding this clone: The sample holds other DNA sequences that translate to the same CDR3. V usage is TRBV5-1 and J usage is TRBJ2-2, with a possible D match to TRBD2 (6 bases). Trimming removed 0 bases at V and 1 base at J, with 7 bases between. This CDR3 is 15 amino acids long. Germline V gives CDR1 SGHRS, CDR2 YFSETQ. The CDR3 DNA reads TGCGCCAGCAGCTTGGTGCGGGGGAACACCGGGGAGCTGTTTTTT. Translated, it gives CASSLVRGNTGELFF.

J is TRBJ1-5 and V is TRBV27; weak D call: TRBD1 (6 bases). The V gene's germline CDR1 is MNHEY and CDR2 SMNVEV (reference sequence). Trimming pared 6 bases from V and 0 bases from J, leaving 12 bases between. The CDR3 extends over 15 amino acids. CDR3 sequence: CASRKGHFSNQPQHF. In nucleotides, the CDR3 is TGTGCCAGCAGGAAGGGACACTTTAGCAATCAGCCCCAGCATTTT.

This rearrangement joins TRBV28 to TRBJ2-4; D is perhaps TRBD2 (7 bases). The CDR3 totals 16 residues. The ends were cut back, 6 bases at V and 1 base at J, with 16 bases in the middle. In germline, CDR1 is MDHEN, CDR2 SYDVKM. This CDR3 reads CASRVGGGWAKNIQYF. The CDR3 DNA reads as TGTGCCAGCAGAGTAGGGGGGGGCTGGGCCAAAAACATTCAGTACTTC. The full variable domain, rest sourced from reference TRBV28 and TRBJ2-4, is DVKVTQSSRYLVKRTGEKVFLECVQDMDHENMFWYRQDPGLGLRLIYFSYDVKMKEKGDIPEGYSVSREKKERFSLILESASTNQTSMYLCASRVGGGWAKNIQYFGAGTRLSVL.

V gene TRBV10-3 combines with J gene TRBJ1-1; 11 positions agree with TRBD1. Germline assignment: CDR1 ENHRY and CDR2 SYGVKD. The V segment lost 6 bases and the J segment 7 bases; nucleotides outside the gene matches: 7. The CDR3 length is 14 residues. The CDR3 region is CAISSGTGGGEAFF. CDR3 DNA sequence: TGTGCCATCAGCTCCGGGACAGGGGGAGGTGAAGCTTTCTTT.

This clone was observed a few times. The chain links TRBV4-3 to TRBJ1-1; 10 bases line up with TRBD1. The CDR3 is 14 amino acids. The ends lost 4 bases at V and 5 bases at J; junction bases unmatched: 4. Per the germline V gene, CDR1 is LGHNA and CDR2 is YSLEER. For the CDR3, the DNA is TGCGCCAGCAGCCTGGGACAGGGGTATACTGAAGCTTTCTTT. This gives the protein CASSLGQGYTEAFF.